Listed below are T cell receptor beta chains from one sample, sequenced in a study of T cells in Graves' hyperthyroidism and ophthalmopathy. Each CDR3 protein is one row after TCRdb ran MiXCR on the multiplex PCR reads. The sample lists over 650,000 distinct CDR3 sequences; roughly 15% were seen once. Specimen: blood. The receptors come from a man younger than 35 with Graves' hyperthyroidism. CDR3s leave out the opening cysteine and the closing phenylalanine or tryptophan. The order of the fields is J gene, V gene, CDR3 protein.

j_gene: TRBJ2-7
v_gene: TRBV7-8
CDR3aa: ASSLSGTGRTYEQY

j_gene: TRBJ2-2
v_gene: TRBV5-1
CDR3aa: ASSWGVAANTGELF

j_gene: TRBJ2-2
v_gene: TRBV12-3/TRBV12-4
CDR3aa: ASSHGLAGDTGELF

j_gene: TRBJ2-4
v_gene: TRBV28
CDR3aa: ASSFRVRRSGQY

j_gene: TRBJ2-3
v_gene: TRBV4-1
CDR3aa: ASSQQVTPQFPDTQY

j_gene: TRBJ1-5
v_gene: TRBV6-1
CDR3aa: ASSDRQNNQPQH

j_gene: TRBJ1-5
v_gene: TRBV11-2
CDR3aa: ASSLEGINQPQH

j_gene: TRBJ1-3
v_gene: TRBV6-1
CDR3aa: ADTGFAGNTIY

j_gene: TRBJ1-1
v_gene: TRBV11-3
CDR3aa: ASSLGLRGTEAF

j_gene: TRBJ1-3
v_gene: TRBV2
CDR3aa: ASSGDRGRLAGNTIY

j_gene: TRBJ2-1
v_gene: TRBV28
CDR3aa: ASSILPGGGQF

j_gene: TRBJ1-4
v_gene: TRBV15
CDR3aa: ATSRLGEDEKLF

j_gene: TRBJ1-3
v_gene: TRBV11-2
CDR3aa: ASSLVAVAAGNTIY

j_gene: TRBJ1-2
v_gene: TRBV30
CDR3aa: AWTPLRSNYGYT

j_gene: TRBJ1-5
v_gene: TRBV2
CDR3aa: ASSAQGDQPQH

j_gene: TRBJ1-2
v_gene: TRBV7-9
CDR3aa: ASSFGAGLGGYT

j_gene: TRBJ2-7
v_gene: TRBV20-1
CDR3aa: SAREGGALPYEQY

j_gene: TRBJ1-1
v_gene: TRBV30
CDR3aa: AWTNFGNTEAF

j_gene: TRBJ2-3
v_gene: TRBV9
CDR3aa: ASSPRDSHLSTDTQY

j_gene: TRBJ2-1
v_gene: TRBV11-2
CDR3aa: ASSLGRGGAYNEQF

j_gene: TRBJ2-7
v_gene: TRBV4-3
CDR3aa: ASSQWVGAYEQY

j_gene: TRBJ2-1
v_gene: TRBV7-9
CDR3aa: ASSLTSRYEQF

j_gene: TRBJ2-7
v_gene: TRBV28
CDR3aa: ASHTPSGTPTYEQY

j_gene: TRBJ2-5
v_gene: TRBV12-3/TRBV12-4
CDR3aa: ASRPTQGAPKTQY

j_gene: TRBJ1-1
v_gene: TRBV6-2/TRBV6-3
CDR3aa: ASPGQGGEGTEAF

j_gene: TRBJ2-1
v_gene: TRBV7-3
CDR3aa: ASSLNLGDEQF

j_gene: TRBJ1-5
v_gene: TRBV27
CDR3aa: ASSSAPDRPNQPQH

j_gene: TRBJ1-3
v_gene: TRBV12-5
CDR3aa: ASGLVQAGTIY

j_gene: TRBJ1-4
v_gene: TRBV27
CDR3aa: ASSLSPRPNEKLF

j_gene: TRBJ2-1
v_gene: TRBV13
CDR3aa: ASSGGTVRSGVTYRNEQF

j_gene: TRBJ1-5
v_gene: TRBV20-1
CDR3aa: SAHLGGNQPQH

j_gene: TRBJ2-7
v_gene: TRBV7-2
CDR3aa: ASRPRLADYEQY

j_gene: TRBJ1-4
v_gene: TRBV20-1
CDR3aa: SAVNRGDGGKLF

j_gene: TRBJ2-7
v_gene: TRBV7-9
CDR3aa: ASSLGHLPYEQY

j_gene: TRBJ1-5
v_gene: TRBV7-8
CDR3aa: ASSLLRMGNQPQH

j_gene: TRBJ2-7
v_gene: TRBV7-3
CDR3aa: ASSPTRARSMEQY

j_gene: TRBJ2-1
v_gene: TRBV6-1
CDR3aa: ASSEWEGPYNEQF

j_gene: TRBJ2-7
v_gene: TRBV9
CDR3aa: ASTQGPTIYEQY

j_gene: TRBJ2-2
v_gene: TRBV3-1
CDR3aa: ASAPGLANTGELF

j_gene: TRBJ2-1
v_gene: TRBV12-5
CDR3aa: ASGLYVAGGNEQF

j_gene: TRBJ2-7
v_gene: TRBV28
CDR3aa: ASSRGSGRAWYEQY

j_gene: TRBJ2-7
v_gene: TRBV29-1
CDR3aa: SVTGQGAYEQY

j_gene: TRBJ2-7
v_gene: TRBV7-9
CDR3aa: ASSLTGTGTRSYEQY

j_gene: TRBJ2-4
v_gene: TRBV11-2
CDR3aa: ASTPTLGKNIQY

j_gene: TRBJ1-4
v_gene: TRBV18
CDR3aa: ASSKSGGDEKLF

j_gene: TRBJ2-2
v_gene: TRBV15
CDR3aa: ATSRDGPPGGELF

j_gene: TRBJ1-1
v_gene: TRBV10-3
CDR3aa: AISDRAPGPNTEAF

j_gene: TRBJ2-7
v_gene: TRBV28
CDR3aa: ASSFLPGTSGRPRYEQY

j_gene: TRBJ1-1
v_gene: TRBV11-2
CDR3aa: ASSNGVSTEAF

j_gene: TRBJ1-1
v_gene: TRBV6-1
CDR3aa: ASNSGQKNTEAF

j_gene: TRBJ1-4
v_gene: TRBV11-2
CDR3aa: ASSPIGGVEKLF

j_gene: TRBJ2-2
v_gene: TRBV5-1
CDR3aa: ASSLVLAGEVAGELF

j_gene: TRBJ2-7
v_gene: TRBV18
CDR3aa: ASSGQNRYEQY

j_gene: TRBJ1-3
v_gene: TRBV18
CDR3aa: ASSPPGQATSGNTIY